This note documents a single T cell receptor beta chain sequence. This record belongs to a study of T cell changes during pregnancy in multiple sclerosis. This table comes from immunoSEQ multiplex PCR, and its TCRdb copy is limited to in-frame clones, with some not included. The table lists 60,000 to 70,000 clones, about nine tenths of them singletons. The CDR3 covers 17 residues. After removal of 4 bases from V and 5 bases from J, the junction contained 12 bases not matched to a gene. The V gene's germline CDR1 is SGHRS and CDR2 YFSETQ. The TCR was taken from a female donor in good health, enrolled as a control in a pregnancy study. The sequenced sample was peripheral blood, obtained after pregnancy. The chain couples TRBV5-1 to TRBJ2-5, with TRBD1 matching 12 bases. The CDR3 spells CASSTSGTGGAGETQYF. CDR3 nucleotide sequence: TGCGCCAGCAGCACTTCCGGGACAGGGGGCGCGGGGGAGACCCAGTACTTC.